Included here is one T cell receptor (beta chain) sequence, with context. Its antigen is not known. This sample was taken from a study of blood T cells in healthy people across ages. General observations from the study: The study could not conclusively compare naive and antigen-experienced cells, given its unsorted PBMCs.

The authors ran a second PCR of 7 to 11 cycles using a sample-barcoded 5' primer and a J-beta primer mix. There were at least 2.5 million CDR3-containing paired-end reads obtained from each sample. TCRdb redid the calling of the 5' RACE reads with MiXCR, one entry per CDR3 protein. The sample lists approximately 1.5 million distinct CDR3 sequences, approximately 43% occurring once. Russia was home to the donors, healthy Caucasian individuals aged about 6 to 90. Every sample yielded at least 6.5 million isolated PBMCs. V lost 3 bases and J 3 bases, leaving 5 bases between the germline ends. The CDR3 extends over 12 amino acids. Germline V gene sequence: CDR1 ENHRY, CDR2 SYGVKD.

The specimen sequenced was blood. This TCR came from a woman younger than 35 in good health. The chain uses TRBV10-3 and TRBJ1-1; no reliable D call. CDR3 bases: TGTGCCATCAGTGACGGGGACACTGAAGCTTTCTTT. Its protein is CAISDGDTEAFF.